The 6 T cell receptor beta chains in this list originate from one sample, sequenced in a study of T cells in tumors after PD-1 blockade. This table comes from immunoSEQ multiplex PCR, and its TCRdb copy is limited to in-frame clones, with some not included. This sample carries around 1,500 clones, roughly two thirds of them seen once, and the ten largest clones take roughly 36%. The sequenced sample was tumor tissue, obtained before anti-PD-1 treatment. The receptors stem from a human donor with cutaneous squamous cell carcinoma.

The rearrangement joins TRBV5-1 to TRBJ2-7, with D perhaps assigned TRBD1 or TRBD2 (5 bases each). The CDR3 loop spans 14 amino acids. V was shortened by 7 bases and J by 4 bases, with 18 bases between the two germline ends. The germline CDR1 and CDR2 sequences are SGHRS and YFSETQ. The CDR3 coding sequence is TGCGCCAGCGAAATAGGGGACGGACTGTACGAGCAGTACTTC. Translated, it gives CASEIGDGLYEQYF.

CDR3 sequence reads: CASEGQAGGAYEQYF. The CDR3 DNA is TGTGCCAGCGAGGGGCAAGCGGGGGGAGCCTACGAGCAGTACTTC. The chain carries TRBV6-5 and TRBJ2-7, with 9 bases matching TRBD2. V shed 8 bases and J 2 bases; nucleotides not matched to a gene: 10. The CDR3 runs 15 residues. Germline lookup yields CDR1 MNHEY and CDR2 SVGAGI.

This clone was seen more than once but under ten times. The rearrangement uses TRBV7-9 and TRBJ2-5; no definite D call. Looked up from germline, CDR1 is SEHNR and CDR2 is FQNEAQ (reference sequence). The CDR3 length is 13 residues. Trimming pared 4 bases from V and 0 bases from J, leaving 6 bases between. CDR3 coding DNA: TGTGCCAGCAGCTCTAGGTACCAAGAGACCCAGTACTTC. Its protein product is CASSSRYQETQYF.

V gene TRBV5-4 combines with J gene TRBJ1-2; 8 positions agree with TRBD1. The CDR3 is 14 amino acids. Germline V gene sequence: CDR1 SGHNT, CDR2 YYREEE (reference sequence). V was pared by 1 base and J by 7 bases, with 6 bases of the junction left unmatched. This CDR3 is CASSLPQGAGGYTF. In DNA, the CDR3 is TGTGCCAGCAGCTTGCCCCAGGGGGCGGGTGGCTACACCTTC.

The gene calls are TRBV11-3 and TRBJ2-7, with 7 bases that match TRBD1. The CDR3 runs 13 residues. Trimming at V came to 5 bases and at J to 5 bases, leaving 6 bases not matched to a gene. CDR1 is SGHNT and CDR2 is YENEEA in the germline V gene. The CDR3 nucleotides are TGTGCCAGCAGCAGAGACAGGGCGGACGAGCAGTACTTC. Translation: CASSRDRADEQYF.

V is TRBV5-1 and J is TRBJ1-2, with TRBD1 as a possible D gene (5 bases). V lost 0 bases to trimming and J lost 7 bases, with 7 bases between them. The CDR3 length is 12 residues. Germline V CDR1 and CDR2: SGHRS, YFSETQ. The DNA of the CDR3 is TGCGCCAGCAGCTTGGTTGGGGGTGGCTACACCTTC. Translating gives CASSLVGGGYTF.